These T cell receptor beta chains were read from a single sample in a study of CD8+ T cells in alopecia areata. Data came from immunoSEQ multiplex PCR; TCRdb stores just in-frame clones and leaves some out. In the table there are roughly 130,000 clones, approximately 58% of which are singletons. The source material was CD4+ T cells sorted from blood, sampled at week 0. These receptors all stem from a human donor with alopecia areata. CDR3s include the opening cysteine and the closing phenylalanine or tryptophan. The order of the fields is V gene, D gene, J gene, clone size, CDR3 protein, CDR3 DNA. D genes are given only for firm matches. A row's size may be missing; if present it is once, few, many or a size class.

TRBV9	TRBD2	TRBJ2-1	.	CASSVTSGRASEQFF	TGTGCCAGCAGCGTGACTAGCGGGAGGGCCAGTGAGCAGTTCTTC
TRBV2	.	TRBJ2-6	.	CASSESSGANVLTF	TGTGCCAGCAGTGAAAGCTCTGGGGCCAACGTCCTGACTTTC
TRBV10-3	TRBD1	TRBJ1-6	.	CAISRDRTSSYNSPLHF	TGTGCCATCAGCAGGGACAGAACTAGCTCCTATAATTCACCCCTCCACTTT
TRBV28	.	TRBJ1-2	few	CASSGVYGYTF	TGTGCCAGCAGTGGGGTTTATGGCTACACCTTC
TRBV14	.	TRBJ2-7	.	CASSPQGLAYEQYF	TGTGCCAGCAGCCCGCAGGGTTTGGCCTACGAGCAGTACTTC
TRBV6-6	.	TRBJ1-6	.	CASSYVEPENNSPLHF	TGTGCCAGCAGTTACGTTGAGCCAGAGAATAATTCACCCCTCCACTTT
TRBV29-1	.	TRBJ2-2	.	CSVVELQGGAGELFF	TGCAGCGTTGTGGAGCTACAGGGTGGAGCCGGGGAGCTGTTTTTT
TRBV18	.	TRBJ2-1	.	CASSTNTGLNEQFF	TGTGCCAGCTCAACGAACACTGGACTAAATGAGCAGTTCTTC
TRBV7-8	.	TRBJ2-1	.	CASREGRINNEQFF	TGTGCCAGCAGAGAAGGAAGAATAAACAATGAGCAGTTCTTC
TRBV27	.	TRBJ2-7	.	CASSFRGEQYF	TGTGCCAGCAGTTTCAGGGGAGAGCAGTACTTC
TRBV7-2	.	TRBJ2-6	.	CASSSDSGANVLTF	TGTGCCAGCAGCTCCGACTCTGGGGCCAACGTCCTGACTTTC
TRBV19	.	TRBJ1-2	.	CASSLLGNYGYTF	TGTGCCAGCAGCCTGTTGGGTAACTATGGCTACACCTTC
TRBV19	TRBD2	TRBJ2-1	.	CASNDGLADNEQFF	TGTGCCAGTAACGATGGACTAGCCGACAATGAGCAGTTCTTC
TRBV4-3	TRBD1	TRBJ1-2	.	CASSPLGQGVYGYTF	TGCGCCAGCAGCCCACTTGGACAGGGGGTTTATGGCTACACCTTC
TRBV10-3	TRBD1	TRBJ2-4	few	CAISQDRGNIQYF	TGTGCCATCAGTCAGGACAGGGGAAACATTCAGTACTTC
TRBV11-2	.	TRBJ2-1	.	CASSLTTGLNEQFF	TGTGCCAGCAGCCTTACCACTGGGCTCAATGAGCAGTTCTTC
TRBV30	TRBD2	TRBJ2-2	.	CAWRISGGASGRGNTGELFF	TGTGCCTGGCGTATCTCGGGGGGCGCGAGCGGGAGAGGGAACACCGGGGAGCTGTTTTTT
TRBV13	.	TRBJ1-2	once	CASSLVRTEGGYTF	TGTGCCAGCAGCTTGGTTAGGACCGAAGGTGGCTACACCTTC
TRBV5-1	TRBD1	TRBJ2-1	.	CASSFQPTGDSYNEQFF	TGCGCCAGCAGCTTCCAGCCGACAGGGGACTCCTACAATGAGCAGTTCTTC
TRBV4-3	.	TRBJ2-7	.	CASSQATGSSYEQYF	TGCGCCAGCAGCCAAGCGACAGGTAGCTCCTACGAGCAGTACTTC
TRBV30	.	TRBJ2-1	.	CAWSVGGTYNEQFF	TGTGCCTGGAGTGTGGGTGGGACCTACAATGAGCAGTTCTTC
TRBV2	.	TRBJ2-1	.	CASSEAFRKSQFF	TGTGCCAGCAGTGAAGCGTTCAGAAAGAGCCAGTTCTTC
TRBV18	.	TRBJ2-3	.	CASSPSTDTQYF	TGTGCCAGCTCGCCTAGCACAGATACGCAGTATTTT
TRBV2	.	TRBJ1-5	.	CASSEAGLSNQPQHF	TGTGCCAGCAGTGAAGCGGGTCTTAGCAATCAGCCCCAGCATTTT